The 10 T cell receptor beta chains presented below share a single source sample, sequenced in a study of CD8 T cells in Susac syndrome. Random hexamers were used to reverse transcribe the RNA input (roughly 0.5 to 1 ug). TCRdb called the immunoSEQ multiplex PCR reads again in MiXCR, with one record for every CDR3 protein. The sample includes 55,000 to 80,000 distinct CDR3 sequences, around 93% of them seen just once. The sample comprised CD4+ T cells from PBMCs. Every receptor here comes from a human donor with Susac syndrome.

This chain uses TRBV25-1 with TRBJ2-5; 10 bases match TRBD1. The V gene end was trimmed by 3 bases and the J gene end by 6 bases; junction bases not matched to a gene: 13. Germline CDR1 MGHDK, CDR2 SYGVNS. This CDR3 is 17 amino acids long. In DNA, the CDR3 is TGTGCCAGCAGTGATATCGACCGGGACAGGGGTCGGAAGACCCAGTACTTC. Translation gives CASSDIDRDRGRKTQYF. The full variable domain, rest sourced from reference TRBV25-1 and TRBJ2-5, is EADIYQTPRYLVIGTGKKITLECSQTMGHDKMYWYQQDPGMELHLIHYSYGVNSTEKGDLSSESTVSRIRTEHFPLTLESARPSHTSQYLCASSDIDRDRGRKTQYFGPGTRLLVL.

The chain has TRBV6-1 and TRBJ1-4; TRBD1 matches 8 bases. J gave up 3 bases and V 5 bases, and 8 bases lay outside the gene matches. Per germline, CDR1 MNHNS and CDR2 SASEGT. The CDR3 runs to 16 residues. The CDR3 sequence is CASSSYRGVANEKLFF. CDR3 in DNA: TGTGCCAGCAGTAGCTACAGGGGGGTCGCTAATGAAAAACTGTTTTTT.

The chain combines TRBV5-1 with TRBJ1-4, with a weak D call TRBD1 (5 bases). CDR1 SGHRS and CDR2 YFSETQ come from the germline V gene. The germline V and J ends were trimmed by 0 bases and 3 bases, with 9 bases remaining between them. This CDR3 contains 15 residues. In DNA form, the CDR3 reads TGCGCCAGCAGCTTGGAGGCAGGGCCTAATGAAAAACTGTTTTTT. As protein: CASSLEAGPNEKLFF. Together with reference TRBV5-1 and TRBJ1-4, the CDR3 gives the full variable domain: KAGVTQTPRYLIKTRGQQVTLSCSPISGHRSVSWYQQTPGQGLQFLFEYFSETQRNKGNFPGRFSGRQFSNSRSEMNVSTLELGDSALYLCASSLEAGPNEKLFFGSGTQLSVL.

The rearrangement joins TRBV5-6 to TRBJ2-5, with 15 nucleotides matching TRBD2. J gave up 2 bases and V 3 bases, and 2 bases lay outside the gene matches. The CDR3 runs to 16 residues. Germline CDR1 and CDR2: SGHDT and YYEEEE. CDR3 amino acids: CASSWGTSGGQETQYF. CDR3 coding DNA: TGTGCCAGCAGCTGGGGGACTAGCGGGGGGCAAGAGACCCAGTACTTC.

The chain joins TRBV6-6 to TRBJ1-4; D is possibly TRBD1 (5 bases). CDR3 length: 13 amino acids. Germline loops: CDR1 MNHNY, CDR2 SVGAGI (reference sequence). V lost 2 bases to trimming and J lost 6 bases, with 7 bases between them. Here the CDR3 DNA reads TGTGCCAGCAGTTACAGAGGGGATGAAAAACTGTTTTTT. Translated: CASSYRGDEKLFF.

The chain recombines TRBV12-3 or TRBV12-4 with TRBJ2-2, with D perhaps matching TRBD2 (5 bases). The CDR3 has 14 amino acids. V dropped 2 bases and J dropped 7 bases, with 11 bases sitting between them. The CDR3 DNA is TGTGCCAGCAGTTTACGCACGGGGATCGGGGAGCTGTTTTTT. Amino acid sequence: CASSLRTGIGELFF.

The rearrangement joins TRBV6-2 or TRBV6-3 to TRBJ2-1; 8 bases line up with TRBD1. This CDR3 has 17 residues. V dropped 0 bases and J dropped 0; count of bases not matched to a gene: 4. The V gene's germline CDR1 is MNHEY and CDR2 SVGEGT. The CDR3 region has the DNA TGTGCCAGCAGTTACTCGGACAGGGTGGTCTCCTACAATGAGCAGTTCTTC. It yields the protein CASSYSDRVVSYNEQFF.

CDR3 residues: CSALRGGARETQYF. The CDR3 bases are TGCAGTGCTCTTCGCGGGGGGGCGAGAGAGACCCAGTACTTC. The J gene is TRBJ2-5, the V gene TRBV20-1; 9 nucleotides agree with TRBD2. After removal of 5 bases from V and 4 bases from J, the junction contained 8 bases not matched to a gene. Germline CDR1 is DFQATT and CDR2 is SNEGSKA (reference sequence). The CDR3 has 14 residues.

V and J are TRBV2 and TRBJ2-2; TRBD1 is a possible D gene (5 bases). V was shortened by 7 bases and J by 0 bases, with 12 bases between the two germline ends. Germline assignment: CDR1 SNHLY and CDR2 FYNNEI. The CDR3 totals 15 residues. CDR3 nucleotides: TGTGCCAGCAATTCAGGGTTTACGAACACCGGGGAGCTGTTTTTT. It codes for CASNSGFTNTGELFF.

The rearrangement joins TRBV4-2 to TRBJ2-1; 11 nucleotides align to TRBD2. The length of the CDR3 is 17 residues. CDR1 and CDR2 (germline): LGHNA, YNFKEQ. The V gene end was trimmed by 1 base and the J gene end by 5 bases; junction bases not matched to a gene: 7. The CDR3 sequence: CASSQVFTSGGHNEQFF. CDR3 nucleotides: TGTGCCAGCAGCCAAGTGTTTACTAGCGGGGGACACAATGAGCAGTTCTTC.